This T cell receptor beta chain was documented in a study of T cell repertoires in aging, cancer and after chemotherapy. Study background: The full dataset contained around 10 million TCR reads. General study findings and limits: In each cancer cohort, median generation probability increased across chemotherapy, suggesting thymic output rebounded. Compared with age-matched healthy donors, untreated hematological or solid cancer patients showed higher blood TCR clonality. Loss of evenness, beyond lost richness, contributed to age-related TCR diversity decline in cancer patients.

Peripheral blood genomic DNA, not sorted cells or RNA, was the template. A mixed TRB-A/B primer pool amplified rearranged TRB by multiplex touch-down PCR. Each CDR3 protein is one row after TCRdb ran MiXCR on the multiplex PCR reads. The sample lists roughly 8,600 distinct CDR3 sequences, approximately 25% occurring once. This clonotype was seen only once. Antigen specificity is unknown. This could be a read error, since a much larger clone is one nucleotide away. Likely a read error: the CDR3 ends without its conserved phenylalanine or tryptophan. The CDR3 extends over 16 amino acids. V lost 1 base, J lost 0 bases, and 10 bases lay in between.

The clonotype was recovered from a human donor with a blood cancer. Sequencing was done on a sample of blood. This rearrangement joins TRBV12-3 or TRBV12-4 to TRBJ2-1; D is undetermined. The CDR3 protein is CASSLVYFGSYNEQFL. The CDR3 DNA follows: TGTGCCAGCAGTTTAGTTTATTTCGGCTCCTACAATGAGCAGTTCTTA.